The rows below give T cell receptor beta chains drawn from one sample of a study of untreated major depressive disorder. The data were produced by immunoSEQ multiplex PCR, yet TCRdb's version contains in-frame clones alone and is incomplete. The data hold over 20,000 clones, with about 93% observed a single time. The sequenced sample was CD4+ T cells from PBMCs. The source is a man aged 30-40 years in good health. Both conserved end residues are part of each CDR3. A D gene is named only where the DNA matches it firmly. Size values are once, few and many counts, or a class for expanded clones, and some rows have none.

V gene	J gene	CDR3 length	D gene	clone size	CDR3 DNA	CDR3 protein
TRBV7-2	TRBJ1-1	14	TRBD1	-	TGTGCCAGCAGCTCGGGACAGGGCGTCACTGAAGCTTTCTTT	CASSSGQGVTEAFF
TRBV29-1	TRBJ2-1	21	TRBD2	once	TGCAGCGAGGAACCTCAGATCTCCGTTGCCGGACTAGCGGTACCCCACAATGAGCAGTTCTTC	CSEEPQISVAGLAVPHNEQFF
TRBV6-5	TRBJ1-1	14	-	-	TGTGCCAGCAGCGGGGACCGCCAATGGACTGAAGCTTTCTTT	CASSGDRQWTEAFF
TRBV30	TRBJ1-2	14	-	-	TGTGCCTGGAGTGTACTAGGGGCGGGCTATGGCTACACCTTC	CAWSVLGAGYGYTF
TRBV5-1	TRBJ1-4	17	-	-	TGCGCCAGCAGCCCCCCCGGGACGGCTACAACTAATGAAAAACTGTTTTTT	CASSPPGTATTNEKLFF
TRBV29-1	TRBJ2-5	12	-	-	TGCAGCGTTCGAACAGCTGTTGAGACCCAGTACTTC	CSVRTAVETQYF
TRBV5-6	TRBJ2-3	15	TRBD1	-	TGTGCCAGCAGCACGGACAGGGACTTCACCGATACGCAGTATTTT	CASSTDRDFTDTQYF
TRBV5-1	TRBJ1-4	14	-	-	TGCGCCAGCAGCCGGACAGCAACTAATGAAAAACTGTTTTTT	CASSRTATNEKLFF
TRBV2	TRBJ2-5	13	-	-	TGTGCCAGCAGTCCTAACACCGAAGAGACCCAGTACTTC	CASSPNTEETQYF
TRBV19	TRBJ1-5	16	-	-	TGTGCCAGTAGTTTCACGGCTACAGGGAATTATCAGCCCCAGCATTTT	CASSFTATGNYQPQHF
TRBV18	TRBJ2-1	15	TRBD2	-	TGTGCCAGCTCTTTGACTAGCGCCCAATACAATGAGCAGTTCTTC	CASSLTSAQYNEQFF
TRBV5-1	TRBJ1-1	14	-	once	TGCGCCAGCAGCCCGGAACAGGGGAACACTGAAGCTTTCTTT	CASSPEQGNTEAFF
TRBV14	TRBJ2-7	13	-	-	TGTGCCAGCAGCCCATCAAGGTCCGGCGAGCAGTACTTC	CASSPSRSGEQYF
TRBV6-1	TRBJ2-7	16	-	-	TGTGCCAGCAGTGGTGTAGTTCGCGGGGCCTCCTACGAGCAGTACTTC	CASSGVVRGASYEQYF
TRBV6-6	TRBJ1-1	16	-	-	TGTGCCAGCAGTCCCTCCCTCCGGGTACGGAACACTGAAGCTTTCTTT	CASSPSLRVRNTEAFF
TRBV5-1	TRBJ2-2	14	-	-	TGCGCCAGCAGCTTGTACAGCCTTACCGGGGAGCTGTTTTTT	CASSLYSLTGELFF
TRBV5-4	TRBJ2-3	14	-	-	TGTGCCAGCAGCTTGTCCCGTAGCACAGATACGCAGTATTTT	CASSLSRSTDTQYF
TRBV4-1	TRBJ2-5	17	TRBD1	-	TGCGCCAGCAGCCAACTTCGAATCGGGACAGACCAAGAGACCCAGTACTTC	CASSQLRIGTDQETQYF
TRBV5-1	TRBJ1-1	14	-	once	TGCGCCAGCAGCTTGGCCGGGATGAGCACTGAAGCTTTCTTT	CASSLAGMSTEAFF
TRBV2	TRBJ1-3	13	-	-	TGTGCCAGCAGTGAATGGGTTGGAAACACCATATATTTT	CASSEWVGNTIYF
TRBV18	TRBJ2-3	16	TRBD1	-	TGTGCCAGCTCAACCAAGGGGGCCGGAGGTATTGATACGCAGTATTTT	CASSTKGAGGIDTQYF
TRBV5-4	TRBJ2-1	16	TRBD2	-	TGTGCCAGCAGCTTCGGGGGGGCAGGTCGGGACAATGAGCAGTTCTTC	CASSFGGAGRDNEQFF
TRBV2	TRBJ1-1	12	-	-	TGTGCCAGCAGTCGTGGAGTCACTGAAGCTTTCTTT	CASSRGVTEAFF
TRBV5-1	TRBJ1-4	14	TRBD1	-	TGCGCCAGCAACCCCGGGACAGGGAGTGAAAAACTGTTTTTT	CASNPGTGSEKLFF
TRBV5-1	TRBJ1-5	14	TRBD1	-	TGCGCCAGCAGCTCCTCAACAGGGGCCCAGCCCCAGCATTTT	CASSSSTGAQPQHF
TRBV30	TRBJ2-5	15	-	-	TGTGCCTGGAGTGTACCGGCCCTTCGAGAAGAGACCCAGTACTTC	CAWSVPALREETQYF
TRBV30	TRBJ2-5	14	TRBD2	-	TGTGCCTGGAGGACGGCGGGAGCACGAGAGACCCAGTACTTC	CAWRTAGARETQYF